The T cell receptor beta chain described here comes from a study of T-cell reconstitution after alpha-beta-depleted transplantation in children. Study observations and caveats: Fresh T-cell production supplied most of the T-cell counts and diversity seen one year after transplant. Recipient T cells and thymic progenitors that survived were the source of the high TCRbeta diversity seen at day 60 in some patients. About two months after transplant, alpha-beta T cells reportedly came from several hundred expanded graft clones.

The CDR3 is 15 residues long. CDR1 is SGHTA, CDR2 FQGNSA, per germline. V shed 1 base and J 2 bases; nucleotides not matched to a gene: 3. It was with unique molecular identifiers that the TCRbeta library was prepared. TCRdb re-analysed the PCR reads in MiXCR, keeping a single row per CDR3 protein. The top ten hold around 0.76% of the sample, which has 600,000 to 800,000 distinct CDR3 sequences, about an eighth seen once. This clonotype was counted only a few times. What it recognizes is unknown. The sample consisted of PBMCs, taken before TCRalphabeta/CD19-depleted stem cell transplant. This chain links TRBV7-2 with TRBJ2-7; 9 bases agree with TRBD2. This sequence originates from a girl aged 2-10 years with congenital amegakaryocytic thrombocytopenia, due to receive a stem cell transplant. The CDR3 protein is CASSLDVAGAYEQYF. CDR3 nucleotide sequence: TGTGCCAGCAGCTTAGATGTAGCGGGGGCCTACGAGCAGTACTTC.